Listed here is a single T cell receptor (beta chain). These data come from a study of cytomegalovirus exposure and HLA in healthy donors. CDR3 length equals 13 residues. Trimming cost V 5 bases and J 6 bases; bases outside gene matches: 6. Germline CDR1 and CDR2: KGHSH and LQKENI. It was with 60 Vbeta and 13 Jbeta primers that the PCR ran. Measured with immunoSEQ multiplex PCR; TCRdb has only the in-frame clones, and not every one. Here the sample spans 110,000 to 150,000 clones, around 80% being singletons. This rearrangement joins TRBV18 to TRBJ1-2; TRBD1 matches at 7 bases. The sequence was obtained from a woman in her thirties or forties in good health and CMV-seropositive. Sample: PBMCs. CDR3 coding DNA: TGTGCCAGCTCATCCGACAGGGCCAATGGCTACACCTTC. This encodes CASSSDRANGYTF.